A single sample gave rise to the 21 T cell receptor beta chains below, sequenced in a study of PD-L1 blockade in urothelial cancer. Sequenced by immunoSEQ multiplex PCR; TCRdb stores in-frame clones only, minus some. The data hold about 120,000 clones, with more than 85% observed a single time. As to time point: peripheral blood 6 weeks after treatment start. The sample in question was PBMCs, obtained around atezolizumab (anti-PD-L1) treatment. These receptors were obtained from a man aged 55 to 70 with urothelial cancer.

The chain has TRBV15 and TRBJ1-3; D remains ambiguous. Germline loops: CDR1 LNHNV, CDR2 YYDKDF (reference sequence). This CDR3 comprises 15 residues. The V gene lost 0 bases and the J gene lost 0 bases, with 6 bases spanning the gap. CDR3 nucleotide sequence: TGTGCCACCAGCAGAGATAGGAGCTCTGGAAACACCATATATTTT. Encoded protein: CATSRDRSSGNTIYF.

The chain links TRBV28 to TRBJ2-1; D perhaps matches TRBD1 (6 bases). Per germline, CDR1 MDHEN and CDR2 SYDVKM. V lost 3 bases to trimming and J lost 4 bases, with 10 bases between them. The CDR3 extends over 14 amino acids. The CDR3 region has the DNA TGTGCCAGCAGTTTCACTAGGGGGTACAATGAGCAGTTCTTC. Protein sequence: CASSFTRGYNEQFF.

The V call is TRBV7-2, the J call TRBJ1-6; 9 bases fit TRBD1. Losses at the gene ends were 7 bases for V and 10 bases for J; bases not matched to a gene: 8. The CDR3 totals 14 residues. Looked up from germline, CDR1 is SGHTA and CDR2 is FQGNSA. CDR3 region: CASTGGTGRSPLHF. The DNA for the CDR3 is TGTGCCAGCACCGGCGGGACAGGGAGATCACCCCTCCACTTT.

The V and J genes are TRBV18 and TRBJ2-7; TRBD1 agrees at 7 bases. V lost 6 bases to trimming and J lost 0 bases; unmatched junction nucleotides: 8. The germline V gene has CDR1 KGHSH and CDR2 LQKENI. CDR3 length: 15 amino acids. DNA for the CDR3: TGTGCCAGCTCGCTGAGACAGGGCAGCTCCTACGAGCAGTACTTC. This translates into CASSLRQGSSYEQYF.

V gene TRBV7-2 combines with J gene TRBJ1-1; tentatively, D is TRBD1 (6 bases). Germline CDR1 is SGHTA and CDR2 is FQGNSA. V lost 7 bases and J 2 bases, leaving 20 bases between the germline ends. The CDR3 runs to 16 residues. CDR3 bases: TGTGCCAGCAAAGACCAAGACGACAGGAGCAACACTGAAGCTTTCTTT. This codes for CASKDQDDRSNTEAFF.

The chain employs TRBV5-1 and TRBJ2-1, with TRBD2 matching 8 bases. This CDR3 has 16 amino acids. Germline CDR1 is SGHRS and CDR2 is YFSETQ. Germline trimming cut 5 bases from V and 4 bases from J; bases unmatched to any gene: 11. The CDR3 DNA is TGCGCCAGCAGAACCTCCGTAACTAGCGGTTACAATGAGCAGTTCTTC. Its translation: CASRTSVTSGYNEQFF.

The sample holds one count of this clone. The gene calls are TRBV30 and TRBJ1-3; D is ambiguous. This CDR3 is 13 amino acids long. The V end lost 4 bases, the J end lost 0 bases, and 7 bases lay between the germline ends. Germline CDR1 reads GTSNPN; CDR2 reads SVGIG (reference sequence). CDR3 sequence reads: CAWIGGSGNTIYF. CDR3 in DNA: TGTGCCTGGATAGGAGGCTCTGGAAACACCATATATTTT.

This clone has more than one count but fewer than ten. J is TRBJ1-5 and V is TRBV27; D unclear. The CDR3 sequence is 14 residues long. V gave up 4 bases and J gave up 7 bases, with 14 bases separating them. CDR1 is MNHEY, CDR2 SMNVEV, per germline (reference sequence). The CDR3: CASSSGNRRQPQHF. The CDR3 DNA is TGTGCCAGCAGTTCCGGTAACCGGCGGCAGCCCCAGCATTTT.

The table lists this clone with a count of one. V is TRBV11-2 and J is TRBJ1-2; 11 nucleotides agree with TRBD1. Germline trimming cut 5 bases from V and 7 bases from J; bases unmatched to any gene: 9. The CDR3 length is 15 residues. Germline lookup yields CDR1 SGHAT and CDR2 FQNNGV. In DNA, the CDR3 is TGTGCCAGCAGCCCGCAGGACAGGGGGCATGGTGGCTACACCTTC. Its protein is CASSPQDRGHGGYTF.

CDR3 in amino acids: CASSPGTGTITDTQYF. Written as DNA, the CDR3 is TGTGCCAGCAGTCCTGGGACAGGGACCATCACAGATACGCAGTATTTT. The chain joins TRBV6-4 to TRBJ2-3; TRBD1 aligns across 9 bases. Per germline, CDR1 MRHNA and CDR2 SNTAGT. V dropped 5 bases and J dropped 2; count of bases not matched to a gene: 8. The CDR3 covers 16 residues.

The V call is TRBV28, the J call TRBJ2-7, with 7 positions matching TRBD2. V was pared by 2 bases and J by 6 bases, with 4 bases of the junction left unmatched. The CDR3 sequence is 13 residues long. The germline CDR1 and CDR2 sequences are MDHEN and SYDVKM. This chain's CDR3 is CASSLGRALEQYF. CDR3 in DNA: TGTGCCAGCAGTTTAGGGAGGGCCCTCGAGCAGTACTTC.

This chain links TRBV9 with TRBJ1-1; 10 nucleotides agree with TRBD1. The CDR3 loop spans 16 amino acids. V shed 3 bases, J shed 0 bases, and the junction held 5 bases outside the gene matches. Germline CDR1 and CDR2: SGDLS and YYNGEE. The CDR3 bases are TGTGCCAGCAGCGAGACCGGACAGGGGGTGAACACTGAAGCTTTCTTT. It encodes CASSETGQGVNTEAFF.

The V and J genes are TRBV5-1 and TRBJ2-3; perhaps TRBD1 as D (6 bases). Trimming took off 0 bases at V and 6 bases at J, with 14 bases between the two ends. CDR3 length: 15 amino acids. Germline-derived CDR1 and CDR2 are SGHRS and YFSETQ. CDR3 DNA: TGCGCCAGCAGCTTGGGCAGGGGTGGACGGGATACGCAGTATTTT. It codes for CASSLGRGGRDTQYF. The whole variable domain, filled in from reference TRBV5-1 and TRBJ2-3, reads KAGVTQTPRYLIKTRGQQVTLSCSPISGHRSVSWYQQTPGQGLQFLFEYFSETQRNKGNFPGRFSGRQFSNSRSEMNVSTLELGDSALYLCASSLGRGGRDTQYFGPGTRLTVL.

The chain links TRBV28 to TRBJ1-2, with D maybe TRBD1 (6 bases). The CDR3 has 16 amino acids. Trimming cost V 6 bases and J 5 bases, with 22 bases left between them. From germline, CDR1 is MDHEN and CDR2 SYDVKM. The chain's CDR3 is CASSPGRGARSYGYTF. The DNA for the CDR3 is TGTGCCAGCAGCCCAGGTCGGGGGGCGCGTTCTTATGGCTACACCTTC.

The J gene is TRBJ1-5, the V gene TRBV2; possibly TRBD1 for D (5 bases). The V and J ends lost 6 bases and 5 bases respectively, with 14 bases between them. The CDR3 is made up of 14 amino acids. CDR1 is SNHLY and CDR2 is FYNNEI in the germline V gene. The chain's CDR3 is CASSGGGEHQPQHF. In DNA form, the CDR3 reads TGTGCCAGCAGCGGGGGTGGGGAGCATCAGCCCCAGCATTTT.

The rearrangement joins TRBV29-1 to TRBJ2-7; a weak D match, TRBD2 (5 bases). Germline-derived CDR1 and CDR2 are SQVTM and ANQGSEA. V lost 4 bases, J lost 4 bases, and 8 bases lay in between. CDR3 length equals 11 residues. The CDR3 DNA sequence: TGCAGCGTTGGGACTGAATACGAGCAGTACTTC. Encoded protein: CSVGTEYEQYF.

V and J are TRBV5-1 and TRBJ2-7; TRBD2 might be the D (7 bases). The length of the CDR3 is 13 residues. Between the trimmed V and J ends, which lost 3 bases and 7 bases, there was a span of 14 bases. Germline V gene lookup returns CDR1 SGHRS and CDR2 YFSETQ. CDR3 residues: CASSSGGRGEQYF. CDR3 sequence (DNA): TGCGCCAGCAGCTCGGGGGGCCGGGGGGAGCAGTACTTC.

This rearrangement joins TRBV7-2 to TRBJ2-5; tentatively, D is TRBD1 (7 bases). CDR3 length equals 14 residues. Trimming shortened V by 4 bases and J by 5 bases, and 14 bases separated the two germline ends. The V gene's germline CDR1 is SGHTA and CDR2 FQGNSA. Here the CDR3 DNA reads TGTGCCAGCAGCTCCACGACAGGGAGGGAGACCCAGTACTTC. Amino acid sequence: CASSSTTGRETQYF.

This chain connects TRBV18 to TRBJ2-1; 7 nucleotides match TRBD1. CDR1 and CDR2 from the germline V gene are KGHSH and LQKENI. With V trimmed by 2 bases and J by 7 bases, 14 bases remained unmatched. This CDR3 spans 17 amino acids. The CDR3, as DNA: TGTGCCAGCTCACCAGGCAGGGGCGTGCTACAGGGGAATGAGCAGTTCTTC. This gives the protein CASSPGRGVLQGNEQFF.

The chain joins TRBV28 to TRBJ2-1; 7 bases agree with TRBD1. The CDR3 consists of 14 residues. The germline CDR1 and CDR2 sequences are MDHEN and SYDVKM. J gave up 4 bases and V 5 bases, and 5 bases lay outside the gene matches. Here the CDR3 reads CASSHRGRYNEQFF. CDR3 in DNA: TGTGCCAGCAGTCACAGGGGAAGATACAATGAGCAGTTCTTC. Using reference TRBV28 and TRBJ2-1 for the parts outside the CDR3, the full variable domain is DVKVTQSSRYLVKRTGEKVFLECVQDMDHENMFWYRQDPGLGLRLIYFSYDVKMKEKGDIPEGYSVSREKKERFSLILESASTNQTSMYLCASSHRGRYNEQFFGPGTRLTVL.

The chain links TRBV5-1 to TRBJ2-2; D gene unclear. V was cut by 1 base and J by 0 bases, with 7 bases left in between. Germline CDR1 reads SGHRS; CDR2 reads YFSETQ. CDR3 size: 15 residues. The CDR3 DNA sequence: TGCGCCAGCAGCTTGATATCCCCGAACACCGGGGAGCTGTTTTTT. Translating it yields CASSLISPNTGELFF.